This T cell receptor beta chain was retrieved from a study of long-term antiretroviral therapy in people with HIV. The CDR3 has 14 amino acids. The V end lost 2 bases, the J end lost 4 bases, and 11 bases lay between the germline ends. Germline CDR1 MNHNY, CDR2 SVGAGI (reference sequence). Assay version v3.0 of immunoSEQ was used, and it was run at survey level. For every sample, sequencing targeted 40,000-50,000 T-cell genomes. Using immunoSEQ multiplex PCR, the repertoire was profiled, and TCRdb retains in-frame clones only, with some absent. The sample contains approximately 17,000 clones, under 85% of which appear only once.

The sample consisted of unsorted PBMCs, taken just under 2.6 years before starting antiretroviral therapy. The chain recombines TRBV6-6 with TRBJ1-2; tentatively, D is TRBD1 (5 bases). The TCR comes from a woman in her fifties or sixties with HIV. The CDR3 DNA is TGTGCCAGCAGTTACGGGCGGGGGACCTATGGCTACACCTTC. It codes for CASSYGRGTYGYTF.